A single sample is the source of the 4 T cell receptor beta chains below, sequenced in a study of radiotherapy plus CTLA-4 blockade in lung cancer. Libraries were prepared by immunoSEQ multiplex PCR; TCRdb keeps only in-frame clonotypes and omits some of them. The sample shows about 97,000 clones, roughly 74% of them seen only once. The sequenced sample was peripheral blood, obtained from a patient treated with radiotherapy plus ipilimumab. Source of these receptors: a human donor with non-small cell lung cancer who had a partial response to radiotherapy plus ipilimumab. Some clones in this sample may be carry-over from other donors' samples.

The chain links TRBV4-2 to TRBJ2-5, with 9 bases lining up with TRBD2. V shed 1 base and J 2 bases; nucleotides not matched to a gene: 2. Germline CDR1 LGHNA, CDR2 YNFKEQ. The CDR3 runs 15 residues. The CDR3 loop reads CASSQGGGGQETQYF. CDR3 coding DNA: TGTGCCAGCAGCCAAGGCGGGGGGGGGCAAGAGACCCAGTACTTC.

The chain couples TRBV28 to TRBJ1-4; D uncertain. Trimming shortened V by 3 bases and J by 8 bases, and 13 bases separated the two germline ends. CDR1 MDHEN and CDR2 SYDVKM come from the germline V gene. The CDR3 is 14 residues long. The CDR3 nucleotides read TGTGCCAGCAGTTTGGGAGGGAAGGGCGAAAAACTGTTTTTT. Its translation: CASSLGGKGEKLFF.

The gene calls are TRBV19 and TRBJ1-5; 11 positions agree with TRBD1. V lost 1 base and J lost 3; bases outside the gene matches: 11. The germline gives CDR1 LNHDA, CDR2 SQIVND (reference sequence). CDR3 size: 19 residues. CDR3 sequence reads: CASSIGRIRDRGNNQPQHF. The DNA for the CDR3 is TGTGCCAGTAGTATAGGACGGATAAGGGACAGGGGGAACAATCAGCCCCAGCATTTT.

The rearrangement uses TRBV5-4 and TRBJ1-1; D is undetermined. Trimming removed 1 base at V and 1 base at J, with 8 bases between. This CDR3 is built from 14 residues. Looked up from germline, CDR1 is SGHNT and CDR2 is YYREEE (reference sequence). The CDR3 region has the DNA TGTGCCAGCAGCTTGATGGGCCAGAACACTGAAGCTTTCTTT. It encodes CASSLMGQNTEAFF. Full variable domain (rest looked up from reference TRBV5-4 and TRBJ1-1): ETGVTQSPTHLIKTRGQQVTLRCSSQSGHNTVSWYQQALGQGPQFIFQYYREEENGRGNFPPRFSGLQFPNYSSELNVNALELDDSALYLCASSLMGQNTEAFFGQGTRLTVV.